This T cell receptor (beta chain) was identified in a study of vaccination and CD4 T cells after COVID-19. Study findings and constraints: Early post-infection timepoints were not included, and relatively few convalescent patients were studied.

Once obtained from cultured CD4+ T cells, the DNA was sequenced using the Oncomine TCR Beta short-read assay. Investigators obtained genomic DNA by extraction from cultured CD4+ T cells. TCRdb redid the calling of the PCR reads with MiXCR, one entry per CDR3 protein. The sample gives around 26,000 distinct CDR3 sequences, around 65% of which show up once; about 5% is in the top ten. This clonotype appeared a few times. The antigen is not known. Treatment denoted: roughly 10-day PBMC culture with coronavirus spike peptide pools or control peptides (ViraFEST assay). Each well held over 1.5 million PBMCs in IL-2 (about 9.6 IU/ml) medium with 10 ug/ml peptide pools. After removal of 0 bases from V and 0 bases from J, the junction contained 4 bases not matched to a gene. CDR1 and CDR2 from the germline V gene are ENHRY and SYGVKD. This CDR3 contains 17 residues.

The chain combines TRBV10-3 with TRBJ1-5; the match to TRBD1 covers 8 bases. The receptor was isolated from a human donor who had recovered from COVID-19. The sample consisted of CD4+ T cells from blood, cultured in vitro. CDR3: CAISESRGQGSNQPQHF. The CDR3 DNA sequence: TGTGCCATCAGTGAGTCTAGAGGACAGGGTAGCAATCAGCCCCAGCATTTT.